These 18 T cell receptor beta chains were all obtained from the same sample, sequenced in a study of blood T cell repertoires in COVID-19. Generated by immunoSEQ multiplex PCR, the TCRdb table keeps only in-frame clones and is missing some. The table lists about 140,000 clones, about 85% of them singletons. Material: peripheral blood. The source is a human donor in a cohort sampled during active COVID-19.

The rearrangement uses TRBV7-2 and TRBJ1-5, with 7 bases that match TRBD1. V gave up 5 bases and J gave up 5 bases; unmatched junction bases: 9. There are 15 residues in the CDR3. Germline CDR1 SGHTA, CDR2 FQGNSA. The CDR3 bases are TGTGCCAGCAGCGTCCGGACAGGTTGGGATCAGCCCCAGCATTTT. Translating gives CASSVRTGWDQPQHF. Full variable domain (outside the CDR3, taken from reference TRBV7-2 and TRBJ1-5): GAGVSQSPSNKVTEKGKDVELRCDPISGHTALYWYRQSLGQGLEFLIYFQGNSAPDKSGLPSDRFSAERTGGSVSTLTIQRTQQEDSAVYLCASSVRTGWDQPQHFGDGTRLSIL.

The chain combines TRBV9 with TRBJ1-2, with 8 bases matching TRBD1. V trimming: 0 bases; J trimming: 4 bases; junction bases outside the gene matches: 8. CDR1 is SGDLS, CDR2 YYNGEE, per germline. The CDR3 spans 16 residues. The CDR3: CASSVGGTQGAYGYTF. The CDR3 DNA is TGTGCCAGCAGCGTAGGCGGGACTCAGGGGGCCTATGGCTACACCTTC. Full variable domain (outside the CDR3, taken from reference TRBV9 and TRBJ1-2): DSGVTQTPKHLITATGQRVTLRCSPRSGDLSVYWYQQSLDQGLQFLIQYYNGEERAKGNILERFSAQQFPDLHSELNLSSLELGDSALYFCASSVGGTQGAYGYTFGSGTRLTVV.

This chain links TRBV14 with TRBJ2-1; 10 bases map to TRBD2. Germline V gene sequence: CDR1 SGHDN, CDR2 FVKESK. This CDR3 region has 15 residues. Trimming cost V 6 bases and J 6 bases; bases outside gene matches: 8. In DNA, the CDR3 is TGTGCCAGCAGTCTAAGCGGGAGGGCAGGCAATGAGCAGTTCTTC. Translated, it gives CASSLSGRAGNEQFF.

The gene calls are TRBV6-2 or TRBV6-3 and TRBJ2-5; D perhaps matches TRBD2 (6 bases). CDR3 length equals 17 residues. The germline V gene encodes CDR1 MNHEY and CDR2 SVGEGT. The V end was cut by 6 bases, the J end by 4 bases, with 24 bases between. The CDR3 loop reads CASSPSNREPAGETQYF. The CDR3 nucleotides read TGTGCCAGCAGCCCCAGCAATCGGGAGCCAGCGGGAGAGACCCAGTACTTC.

The chain links TRBV5-1 to TRBJ1-1; D is perhaps TRBD1 (6 bases). V was clipped by 6 bases and J by 1 base, with 16 bases between them. CDR3 length: 15 amino acids. Germline loops: CDR1 SGHRS, CDR2 YFSETQ. The CDR3 region has the DNA TGCGCCAGCAAGTCGGGGGGCTTGGAGAACACTGAAGCTTTCTTT. Amino acids: CASKSGGLENTEAFF. The whole variable domain, remainder taken from reference TRBV5-1 and TRBJ1-1, is KAGVTQTPRYLIKTRGQQVTLSCSPISGHRSVSWYQQTPGQGLQFLFEYFSETQRNKGNFPGRFSGRQFSNSRSEMNVSTLELGDSALYLCASKSGGLENTEAFFGQGTRLTVV.

The chain employs TRBV30 and TRBJ2-2; 7 bases are shared with TRBD2. Per germline, CDR1 GTSNPN and CDR2 SVGIG (reference sequence). V shed 2 bases and J 8 bases; nucleotides not matched to a gene: 5. This CDR3 region has 13 residues. The CDR3 nucleotides read TGTGCCTGGAGTCGGGAGGTTATAGGGGAGCTGTTTTTT. This gives the protein CAWSREVIGELFF. The full variable domain, rest sourced from reference TRBV30 and TRBJ2-2, is SQTIHQWPATLVQPVGSPLSLECTVEGTSNPNLYWYRQAAGRGLQLLFYSVGIGQISSEVPQNLSASRPQDRQFILSSKKLLLSDSGFYLCAWSREVIGELFFGEGSRLTVL.

The chain links TRBV11-1 to TRBJ2-7, with TRBD1 matching 11 bases. Germline-derived CDR1 and CDR2 are SGHAT and FQDESV (reference sequence). The CDR3 runs to 14 residues. V gave up 4 bases and J gave up 6 bases; unmatched junction bases: 5. CDR3 sequence: CASSYGQGAVEQYF. The CDR3 DNA sequence: TGTGCCAGCAGCTACGGACAGGGGGCTGTCGAGCAGTACTTC.

Note on this clone: At one boundary the junction diverges from the germline segment, which might be a read error. The chain joins TRBV4-1 to TRBJ1-3, with 10 bases matching TRBD1. Per germline, CDR1 MGHRA and CDR2 YSYEKL. This CDR3 is built from 13 residues. The CDR3 sequence is CASSEDRGHTIYF. Here the CDR3 DNA reads TGCGCCAGCAGCGAAGACAGGGGGCACACCATATATTTT.

The J gene is TRBJ2-1, the V gene TRBV2; 7 bases line up with TRBD1. CDR3 size: 14 residues. The germline gives CDR1 SNHLY, CDR2 FYNNEI. Trimming took 7 bases from V and 5 from J; bases not matched to a gene: 8. DNA of the CDR3: TGTGCCAGCAAGAGGGGGCTTAACGACAATGAGCAGTTCTTC. This encodes CASKRGLNDNEQFF.

CDR3 nucleotides: TGTGCCAGCTCACCACCTAGGGGACTAGCGGGGACGAACACCGGGGAGCTGTTTTTT. Protein product: CASSPPRGLAGTNTGELFF. The chain links TRBV18 to TRBJ2-2; 13 bases are a match to TRBD2. In germline, CDR1 is KGHSH, CDR2 LQKENI. Trimming removed 0 bases from V and 0 bases from J; junction bases left unmatched: 4. The CDR3 is made up of 19 amino acids.

This chain links TRBV2 with TRBJ2-5; D is uncertain. The CDR3 has 11 residues. Germline V gene data show CDR1 as SNHLY and CDR2 as FYNNEI. With 5 bases removed from V and 5 bases from J, the gap between germline ends came to 6 bases. CDR3 sequence (DNA): TGTGCCAGCAGTCCTACCGAGACCCAGTACTTC. Protein: CASSPTETQYF.

This clone was detected once. The chain joins TRBV6-5 to TRBJ1-3; tentatively, D is TRBD1 (5 bases). The V end lost 2 bases, the J end lost 7 bases, and 12 bases lay between the germline ends. The CDR3 loop spans 14 amino acids. CDR1 is MNHEY, CDR2 SVGAGI, per germline. The CDR3 is CASSYGQDTNTIYF. The CDR3 DNA sequence: TGTGCCAGCAGTTACGGCCAGGACACGAACACCATATATTTT.

The chain recombines TRBV28 with TRBJ2-7; 11 bases align to TRBD2. The length of the CDR3 is 12 residues. V lost 8 bases and J lost 6; bases outside the gene matches: 3. Germline assignment: CDR1 MDHEN and CDR2 SYDVKM. DNA of the CDR3: TGTGCCAGCGGTCTAGCGGGAGGCGAGCAGTACTTC. It is translated as CASGLAGGEQYF.

Worth noting for this clone: The same CDR3 also results from other DNA sequences found in this sample. The chain has TRBV5-1 and TRBJ1-1; tentatively, D is TRBD1 (6 bases). V was pared by 1 base and J by 0 bases, with 7 bases between. This CDR3 contains 14 residues. Germline lookup yields CDR1 SGHRS and CDR2 YFSETQ. The CDR3, as DNA: TGCGCCAGCAGCTTGACAGGGATGAACACTGAAGCTTTCTTT. This codes for CASSLTGMNTEAFF.

V is TRBV5-6 and J is TRBJ1-4; 8 bases line up with TRBD1. With 4 bases clipped from V and 3 bases from J, the junction kept 8 bases outside the gene matches. Germline V gene sequence: CDR1 SGHDT, CDR2 YYEEEE. The CDR3 loop spans 16 amino acids. The CDR3 nucleotides read TGTGCCAGCAGCGCCGGACAGGGAGGAGCTAATGAAAAACTGTTTTTT. It translates to CASSAGQGGANEKLFF.

The chain is built from TRBV29-1 and TRBJ2-7; tentatively, D is TRBD1 (6 bases). V lost 6 bases and J lost 2, with 17 bases in between. The CDR3 totals 14 residues. Germline V CDR1 and CDR2: SQVTM, ANQGSEA. CDR3 nucleotide sequence: TGCAGCGTCTTACAGGGAAAGTGGGCCTACGAGCAGTACTTC. Residues: CSVLQGKWAYEQYF.

This chain uses TRBV6-5 with TRBJ1-1, with 8 positions matching TRBD1. The CDR3 spans 16 residues. Germline lookup yields CDR1 MNHEY and CDR2 SVGAGI. Germline trimming cut 2 bases from V and 3 bases from J; bases unmatched to any gene: 8. CDR3 in amino acids: CASSYGLDRVDTEAFF. Written as DNA, the CDR3 is TGTGCCAGCAGTTACGGCTTGGACAGGGTGGACACTGAAGCTTTCTTT.

This clone was found a few times. This chain connects TRBV7-2 to TRBJ1-1, with 8 bases matching TRBD1. CDR1 and CDR2 from the germline V gene are SGHTA and FQGNSA. There are 15 residues in the CDR3. J gave up 5 bases and V 4 bases, and 9 bases lay outside the gene matches. The CDR3 here is CASSYRPDRVTEAFF. In DNA form, the CDR3 reads TGTGCCAGCAGCTACAGACCGGACAGGGTGACTGAAGCTTTCTTT.